This T cell receptor (beta chain) was recovered during a study of shared clonotypes between healthy human individuals. Study findings and constraints: Against clonotypes common to all four donors, non-shared ones had lower generation probabilities.

The sample holds a few counts of this clone. Its matching antigen is unknown. The CDR3 contains 14 residues. V was cut by 4 bases and J by 1 base, with 8 bases left in between. Germline assignment: CDR1 SNHLY and CDR2 FYNNEI. The test was conducted at deep level. Per the study methods: Junction-only sequences produced by ImmunoSEQ had no quality scores, so filtering differed. Measured with immunoSEQ multiplex PCR; TCRdb has only the in-frame clones, and not every one. V and J calls and clone size are those listed in that table; D and trimming were worked out from the DNA. The sample includes some 1.5 million clones, around 98% of them seen just once.

The source of this sequence is a man aged 25-45 years in good health. Sequencing was done on a sample of naive CD4+ T cells sorted from blood. This sample's subset: CD45RA+ positively selected. The chain employs TRBV2 and TRBJ1-5, with unresolved D. The CDR3 is CASSGAESNQPQHF. The CDR3 nucleotides read TGTGCCAGCAGTGGCGCGGAAAGCAATCAGCCCCAGCATTTT.